This T cell receptor beta chain is drawn from a study of CD8 T cells in Susac syndrome. Study observations and caveats: The TCR sequencing and HLA analysis in the study involved a relatively small number of individuals, as the study acknowledged.

Details on this clonotype: Its cognate antigen is unknown.

Random hexamers served to reverse transcribe about 0.45 to 1 ug RNA. Amplification of the TCR beta CDR3 was carried out by immunoSEQ multiplex PCR, which spanned a total of 54 Vbeta and 13 Jbeta segments. TCRdb re-derived calls from the immunoSEQ multiplex PCR reads in MiXCR, one entry per CDR3 protein. The sample includes more than 150,000 distinct CDR3 sequences, 95% to 96% of them seen just once. Sequencing input: CD8+ T cells from PBMCs. The TCR was taken from a human donor with multiple sclerosis.

CDR3 DNA: TGTGCCAGCAGTCCGACAGGGGGGCCGAGCACTGAAGCTTTCTTT. Amino acid sequence: CASSPTGGPSTEAFF. The rearrangement joins TRBV7-3 to TRBJ1-1, with 9 nucleotides matching TRBD1. The CDR3 consists of 15 residues. CDR1 is SGHTA, CDR2 FQGTGA, per germline. The V gene end was trimmed by 6 bases and the J gene end by 4 bases; junction bases not matched to a gene: 9.